The clone carrying this TCR beta chain was picked up a small number of times. The antigen remains unidentified. One heparinised blood draw, averaging about 120 mL, came from each donor. Sorting that relied on CD45RO/CCR7/CD25/CD127/CD95/CD27 yielded CD4+ naive, central memory, regulatory and stem cell-like memory cells. The CDR3 is 15 residues long. Trimming stripped 0 bases from V and 3 bases from J, with 9 bases between. The germline V gene has CDR1 SGHAT and CDR2 FQNNGV. This sample was included in a study of beta chain features in type 1 diabetes. Investigators reverse transcribed all isolated RNA, so they sequenced expressed TCRB transcripts. Assay: immunoSEQ multiplex PCR; the TCRdb copy retains only in-frame clones and omits some. The sample records 200,000 to 250,000 clones, 14% being singletons. Study findings and constraints: In every one of the four CD4+ subsets, TCRB CDR3s were moderately but significantly shorter in Type 1 diabetes patients.

The J gene is TRBJ1-5, the V gene TRBV11-2; D is perhaps TRBD1 (6 bases). Sequenced material: naive CD4+ T cells from blood. The origin of this receptor is a man aged 25-45 years with type 1 diabetes. The CDR3: CASSLDRGPNQPQHF. The CDR3 DNA reads TGTGCCAGCAGCTTAGACAGGGGTCCCAATCAGCCCCAGCATTTT.